The 25 T cell receptor beta chains listed next were all sequenced from one sample in a study of blood T cell repertoires in COVID-19. The assay was immunoSEQ multiplex PCR, and TCRdb's table has in-frame clones only and misses some. The data show roughly 200,000 clones, approximately 86% seen once. Sequencing was carried out using PBMCs or T cells enriched from blood (not recorded which). The receptors were gathered from a woman aged 25 to 39 who had been exposed to COVID-19.

This clone was seen only a few times. The chain combines TRBV7-2 with TRBJ1-4, with TRBD1 identical over 8 bases. The CDR3 has 15 amino acids. The trim removed 1 base at V and 4 bases at J, leaving 2 bases unmatched. Germline assignment: CDR1 SGHTA and CDR2 FQGNSA. DNA for the CDR3: TGTGCCAGCAGCTTAGTAGACAGGGGTAATGAAAAACTGTTTTTT. This encodes CASSLVDRGNEKLFF.

This clone is a singleton in its sample. The chain recombines TRBV10-2 with TRBJ1-6; 10 bases are shared with TRBD1. The length of the CDR3 is 14 residues. CDR1 and CDR2 from the germline V gene are WSHSY and SAAADI. J lost 10 bases, V lost 6 bases, and 6 bases had no gene match. CDR3 region: CASRDGTGVSPLHF. DNA for the CDR3: TGCGCCAGCAGAGACGGGACAGGGGTCTCACCCCTCCACTTT.

The chain uses TRBV4-2 and TRBJ2-2; D is possibly TRBD2 (5 bases). The V end was cut by 3 bases, the J end by 5 bases, with 10 bases between. Germline CDR1 is LGHNA and CDR2 is YNFKEQ. This CDR3 has 14 amino acids. CDR3 coding DNA: TGTGCCAGCAGCCAGGGAGCGTATACCGGGGAGCTGTTTTTT. Translated: CASSQGAYTGELFF.

The V gene is TRBV11-2, the J gene TRBJ2-1, with D possibly matching TRBD2 (6 bases). In germline, CDR1 is SGHAT, CDR2 FQNNGV. The V end was cut by 6 bases, the J end by 8 bases, with 11 bases between. The CDR3 consists of 12 residues. CDR3 sequence reads: CASRGPGDEQFF. The CDR3 nucleotides are TGTGCCAGCAGGGGTCCGGGGGATGAGCAGTTCTTC.

The chain combines TRBV27 with TRBJ1-5; TRBD1 is a possible D gene (5 bases). Germline CDR1 is MNHEY and CDR2 is SMNVEV (reference sequence). V lost 6 bases, J lost 4 bases, and 22 bases lay in between. The CDR3 spans 17 residues. CDR3 in amino acids: CASSPTRQRVLNQPQHF. DNA of the CDR3: TGTGCCAGCAGCCCAACACGACAGAGAGTTTTAAATCAGCCCCAGCATTTT.

The V gene is TRBV30, the J gene TRBJ1-1; no firm D call. V shed 3 bases and J shed 4 bases, with 15 bases lying between them. Germline V gene sequence: CDR1 GTSNPN, CDR2 SVGIG (reference sequence). The CDR3 is 14 amino acids. CDR3 region: CAWSTLHRGTEAFF. The CDR3 DNA reads TGTGCCTGGAGCACCCTGCACCGGGGCACTGAAGCTTTCTTT.

This clone was observed a single time. J is TRBJ2-2 and V is TRBV7-8; 7 nucleotides line up with TRBD2. CDR3 length: 15 amino acids. CDR1 SGHVS and CDR2 FQNEAQ come from the germline V gene. Trimming cost V 3 bases and J 6 bases; bases outside gene matches: 7. CDR3 sequence: CASSFGGGGSGELFF. The CDR3 bases are TGTGCCAGCAGCTTTGGCGGGGGAGGGTCCGGGGAGCTGTTTTTT.

V is TRBV9 and J is TRBJ2-4, with 8 positions matching TRBD2. Trimming cost V 3 bases and J 3 bases; bases outside gene matches: 5. Germline-derived CDR1 and CDR2 are SGDLS and YYNGEE. CDR3 length equals 15 residues. This CDR3 reads CASSASGGGKNIQYF. CDR3 coding DNA: TGTGCCAGCAGCGCGAGCGGGGGCGGCAAAAACATTCAGTACTTC. Full variable domain (outside the CDR3, taken from reference TRBV9 and TRBJ2-4): DSGVTQTPKHLITATGQRVTLRCSPRSGDLSVYWYQQSLDQGLQFLIQYYNGEERAKGNILERFSAQQFPDLHSELNLSSLELGDSALYFCASSASGGGKNIQYFGAGTRLSVL.

V usage is TRBV7-2 and J usage is TRBJ1-5, with TRBD1 as a possible D gene (6 bases). This CDR3 comprises 17 residues. The germline V gene encodes CDR1 SGHTA and CDR2 FQGNSA. V was cut by 1 base and J by 0 bases, with 13 bases left in between. The CDR3 coding sequence is TGTGCCAGCAGCTTAGTCGGGGGGGCTAATAGCAATCAGCCCCAGCATTTT. Its translation is CASSLVGGANSNQPQHF.

The chain uses TRBV2 and TRBJ1-2; D remains unclear. CDR3 length equals 18 residues. V was trimmed by 8 bases and J by 3 bases, leaving 28 bases between them. The V gene's germline CDR1 is SNHLY and CDR2 FYNNEI. The CDR3 spells CASFRTGSRRSLYYGYTF. The CDR3 DNA reads TGTGCCAGCTTCAGGACTGGGTCTAGGCGCAGCCTCTACTATGGCTACACCTTC.

The chain uses TRBV12-5 and TRBJ1-4, with 11 positions matching TRBD1. Germline-derived CDR1 and CDR2 are LGHNT and FRNRAP. This CDR3 is 17 amino acids long. V was clipped by 6 bases and J by 6 bases; unmatched bases: 12. CDR3 sequence: CASGRGTGGIIDEKLFF. As DNA, the CDR3 is TGTGCTAGTGGACGGGGGACAGGGGGAATTATCGATGAAAAACTGTTTTTT.

V and J are TRBV11-3 and TRBJ1-1, with D maybe TRBD1 (5 bases). Germline CDR1 and CDR2: SGHNT and YENEEA. V was shortened by 6 bases and J by 5 bases, with 13 bases between the two germline ends. There are 13 residues in the CDR3. The CDR3, as DNA: TGTGCCAGCAGAACAGGCGGGAAGACTGAAGCTTTCTTT. It is translated as CASRTGGKTEAFF.

This rearrangement joins TRBV12-3 or TRBV12-4 to TRBJ1-2; D is undetermined. This CDR3 spans 13 amino acids. Trimming cost V 8 bases and J 10 bases, with 20 bases left between them. DNA of the CDR3: TGTGCCAGCCGTACCGGGAGTCTTTCTTACTACACCTTC. The encoded protein is CASRTGSLSYYTF.

The table lists this clone with a few counts. This rearrangement joins TRBV10-3 to TRBJ2-7; TRBD1 matches at 11 bases. The CDR3 is made up of 15 amino acids. The germline V gene encodes CDR1 ENHRY and CDR2 SYGVKD. Germline trimming cut 4 bases from V and 4 bases from J; bases unmatched to any gene: 6. The DNA of the CDR3 is TGTGCCATCAGTGGGGGACAGGGGGGAGATTACGAGCAGTACTTC. This sequence encodes CAISGGQGGDYEQYF.

This chain joins TRBV10-3 and TRBJ2-5; 12 bases are a match to TRBD2. The trim removed 3 bases at V and 0 bases at J, leaving 5 bases unmatched. There are 17 residues in the CDR3. Germline V gene data show CDR1 as ENHRY and CDR2 as SYGVKD. The DNA for the CDR3 is TGTGCCATCAGTGATCCTGGACTAGCGGGAAACCAAGAGACCCAGTACTTC. It is translated as CAISDPGLAGNQETQYF.

The chain carries TRBV6-5 and TRBJ1-2; D might be TRBD1 (6 bases). Germline lookup yields CDR1 MNHEY and CDR2 SVGAGI. The V and J ends lost 7 bases and 8 bases respectively, with 20 bases between them. The CDR3 sequence is 14 residues long. The CDR3 DNA follows: TGTGCCAGCAAACCTTGGGGGGGCAGTGAGGGCTACACCTTC. Translated: CASKPWGGSEGYTF.

The chain combines TRBV14 with TRBJ2-1; TRBD2 might be the D (5 bases). The CDR3 is 13 amino acids. Trimming left V 6 bases short and J 1 base short, with 7 bases between. Germline values: CDR1 SGHDN, CDR2 FVKESK. DNA of the CDR3: TGTGCCAGCAGGAGGGAATCCTACAATGAGCAGTTCTTC. Encoded protein: CASRRESYNEQFF.

The chain joins TRBV13 to TRBJ1-5; no clear D. V shed 4 bases and J shed 1 base, with 17 bases lying between them. The germline gives CDR1 PRHDT, CDR2 FYEKMQ (reference sequence). The CDR3 is 17 residues long. CDR3 DNA: TGTGCCAGCAGCTCAACGTTACGACATGGGAGCAATCAGCCCCAGCATTTT. This encodes CASSSTLRHGSNQPQHF.

This rearrangement joins TRBV9 to TRBJ2-5; TRBD1 agrees at 11 bases. Germline CDR1 reads SGDLS; CDR2 reads YYNGEE. CDR3 length: 16 amino acids. The trim removed 3 bases at V and 0 bases at J, leaving 4 bases unmatched. CDR3 amino acids: CASSARDRGYQETQYF. Written as DNA, the CDR3 is TGTGCCAGCAGCGCCCGGGACAGGGGGTACCAAGAGACCCAGTACTTC. The whole variable domain, filled in from reference TRBV9 and TRBJ2-5, reads DSGVTQTPKHLITATGQRVTLRCSPRSGDLSVYWYQQSLDQGLQFLIQYYNGEERAKGNILERFSAQQFPDLHSELNLSSLELGDSALYFCASSARDRGYQETQYFGPGTRLLVL.

CDR3 DNA sequence: TGTGCCGGCGACAGGCCTGGGATCACTGAAGCTTTCTTT. Its protein is CAGDRPGITEAFF. V and J are TRBV30 and TRBJ1-1; D is perhaps TRBD1 (6 bases). Germline V gives CDR1 GTSNPN, CDR2 SVGIG (reference sequence). With 8 bases removed from V and 4 bases from J, the gap between germline ends came to 17 bases. This CDR3 contains 13 residues. Looking up the rest from reference TRBV30 and TRBJ1-1 gives the full variable domain: SQTIHQWPATLVQPVGSPLSLECTVEGTSNPNLYWYRQAAGRGLQLLFYSVGIGQISSEVPQNLSASRPQDRQFILSSKKLLLSDSGFYLCAGDRPGITEAFFGQGTRLTVV.

The J gene is TRBJ1-3, the V gene TRBV27; no clear D. There are 15 residues in the CDR3. V was clipped by 0 bases and J by 0 bases, with 6 bases between them. From germline, CDR1 is MNHEY and CDR2 SMNVEV (reference sequence). The DNA for the CDR3 is TGTGCCAGCAGTTTATCCAGGATCTCTGGAAACACCATATATTTT. It is translated as CASSLSRISGNTIYF.

J is TRBJ2-1 and V is TRBV24-1, with D possibly being TRBD1 (6 bases). Germline CDR1 is KGHDR and CDR2 is SFDVKD. Trimming took 4 bases from V and 0 from J, leaving 12 bases between them. This CDR3 comprises 16 residues. The CDR3 sequence is CATSDPGQNSYNEQFF. DNA for the CDR3: TGTGCCACCAGTGACCCAGGACAGAACTCCTACAATGAGCAGTTCTTC.

J is TRBJ1-1 and V is TRBV27; D uncertain. V dropped 3 bases and J dropped 1 base, with 6 bases sitting between them. CDR1 MNHEY and CDR2 SMNVEV come from the germline V gene (reference sequence). The CDR3 loop spans 13 amino acids. The CDR3 DNA reads TGTGCCAGCAGTTTGGCAGGGAACACTGAAGCTTTCTTT. Its protein is CASSLAGNTEAFF.

The J gene is TRBJ2-1, the V gene TRBV21-1; the table's D gene call, TRBD1, was not cross checked with the DNA. TRBV21-1 is a pseudogene locus. The CDR3 loop spans 18 amino acids. CDR3 sequence: CASSSQTGTGVPNNEQFF. In DNA, the CDR3 is TGTGCCAGCAGCTCACAGACCGGGACAGGGGTACCTAACAATGAGCAGTTCTTC.

The chain is built from TRBV6-6 and TRBJ1-1; 9 bases map to TRBD1. CDR3 length: 13 residues. V lost 6 bases and J lost 1; bases outside the gene matches: 0. Germline-derived CDR1 and CDR2 are MNHNY and SVGAGI (reference sequence). The CDR3 DNA is TGTGCCAGCAGGGACAGGGGGAACACTGAAGCTTTCTTT. Residues: CASRDRGNTEAFF.